This TCR beta chain was sequenced during a study of T cell repertoires in cytomegalovirus infection. Study details: It can be stated that public TCR beta signatures indicated CMV infection as well as a matching HLA type. The study's findings and limits: The ex vivo response showed dominance by HLA-C-restricted CMV-specific TCR beta clonotypes. Of the TCR beta families, the public ones yielded a cumulative frequency that identified carriers of CMV plus the relevant HLA.

TCRdb passed the reads through MiXCR, listing each CDR3 protein once. This table holds about 440,000 distinct CDR3 sequences, around 32% found once. Points on this clonotype: Antigen: not known.

The TCR originated in a human donor in good health (CMV status not recorded). Some clones in this sample may be carry-over from other donors' samples. Specimen: PBMCs.

CDR3 bases: TGTGCCAGCAGCTTAGTAGGGGCCCTATCAACTAATGAAAAACTGTTTTTT. Amino acids: CASSLVGALSTNEKLFF. This sequence joins TRBV11-2 and TRBJ1-4; D is possibly TRBD1 (5 bases). The CDR3 spans 17 residues. The germline V gene encodes CDR1 SGHAT and CDR2 FQNNGV. The V end was cut by 1 base, the J end by 0 bases, with 12 bases between.